Listed below are T cell receptor beta chains from one sample, sequenced in a study of blood T cell repertoires in COVID-19. TCRdb keeps only in-frame clones here, not all; method: immunoSEQ multiplex PCR. The data hold about 44,000 clones, with roughly nine tenths observed a single time. Sample: peripheral blood. These receptors all come from a man aged 70-80 years with active COVID-19. CDR3s include the opening cysteine and the closing phenylalanine or tryptophan. The D gene is left open where the match is weak. Size is stated for part of the rows, as once, few or many counts, or as a class when the clone is expanded.

TRBV5-5,TRBD1,19,NA,TRBJ2-2,TGTGCCAGCAGACGATCCGGGACAGGGGGCGATGCGAACACCGGGGAGCTGTTTTTT,CASRRSGTGGDANTGELFF
TRBV4-2,NA,15,NA,TRBJ2-7,TGTGCCAGCAGCCAAGATGGGACTGATTCCTACGAGCAGTACTTC,CASSQDGTDSYEQYF
TRBV4-2,NA,15,few,TRBJ2-2,TGTGCCAGCAGCCAAGTGTCAGGCATCGTCGGGGAGCTGTTTTTT,CASSQVSGIVGELFF
TRBV10-3,TRBD1,15,NA,TRBJ2-7,TGTGCCATCAGTGACCGGGACAGTCCCTCCTACGAGCAGTACTTC,CAISDRDSPSYEQYF
TRBV3-1/TRBV3-2,TRBD2,11,NA,TRBJ2-7,TGTGCCAGCAGGGGGGGGTACGAGCAGTACTTC,CASRGGYEQYF
TRBV14,NA,14,NA,TRBJ2-1,TGTGCCAGCAGCCACCCCCGGATGGGGGCTTCCTCGTTCTTC,CASSHPRMGASSFF
TRBV9,NA,15,NA,TRBJ1-1,TGTGCCAGCAGCGTAGAGGCAATTGCGGGCACTGAAGCTTTCTTT,CASSVEAIAGTEAFF
TRBV7-8,TRBD1,15,NA,TRBJ1-2,TGTGCCAGCAGCCCCGCAGGGGGGCTTAACTATGGCTACACCTTC,CASSPAGGLNYGYTF
TRBV10-3,NA,14,NA,TRBJ1-1,TGTGCCATCAGTGAGAATCCGGGGAACACTGAAGCTTTCTTT,CAISENPGNTEAFF
TRBV18,TRBD1,15,NA,TRBJ2-1,TGTGCCAGCTCACACGACAGGGGGGTCGGGAATGAGCAGTTCTTC,CASSHDRGVGNEQFF
TRBV9,TRBD1,15,NA,TRBJ1-5,TGTGCCAGCAGCGAGTCGACAGGGGGGAATCAGCCCCAGCATTTT,CASSESTGGNQPQHF
TRBV6-5,NA,12,NA,TRBJ1-1,TGTGCCAGCAGCCGGACAGACACTGAAGCTTTCTTT,CASSRTDTEAFF
TRBV7-9,TRBD1,14,NA,TRBJ1-1,TGTGCCAGCAGCGGGAGCAGGGGGCGGACTGAAGCTTTCTTT,CASSGSRGRTEAFF
TRBV5-3,NA,17,NA,TRBJ1-4,TGTGCCAGGCCGGCGGGGGACAAGAGCGTTTTTTGGGAAAAACTGTTTTTT,CARPAGDKSVFWEKLFF
TRBV6-1,TRBD1,16,NA,TRBJ1-6,TGTGCCAGCAGTGAAAGGACAGGTCCCTATAATTCACCCCTCCACTTT,CASSERTGPYNSPLHF
TRBV4-3,TRBD2,21,NA,TRBJ2-1,TGCGCCAGCAGCCAAGATGATACAGGTCATCACGGGGGGGCCGAAACGGATGAGCAGTTCTTC,CASSQDDTGHHGGAETDEQFF
TRBV7-5,NA,16,NA,TRBJ2-1,TGTGCCAGAAGCTCCCGTCTAGCGGAGGGCCACAATGAGCAGTTCTTC,CARSSRLAEGHNEQFF
TRBV7-9,TRBD2,16,few,TRBJ2-2,TGTGCCAGCAGCTCACTAGCGGGGGGGCCGACCGGGGAGCTGTTTTTT,CASSSLAGGPTGELFF